This T cell receptor (beta chain) was retrieved from a study of blood T cell repertoires in COVID-19 (dated by TCRdb to 2020 to 2022). For the study in its entirety: The collaborator samples originated in the United States, Italy and Spain and spanned the acute and convalescent phases of COVID-19. Deeply sampled blood TCRbeta repertoires from subjects exposed to, actively infected with, or recovered from COVID-19 were included in the dataset. A de-identified subject ID, COVID-19 status, age in years and sex were almost always included in the sample metadata. The repertoires were released in a freely available public database meant as a resource for research on the immune response to SARS-CoV-2. The samples were drawn from the first 160 participants of the ongoing ImmuneRACE study and from 950 to 1,500 subjects provided by 6 global collaborators. The prospective study material was composed of cDNA or gDNA derived from T cells, B-cell-depleted T cells, or PBMCs. Where HLA class I and class II types were available, the types were taken from metadata supplied by the sample provider, not from assay-based typing. Overall study outcomes, separate from this receptor: Clinical and demographic metadata were provided uncurated, with the amount varying by source and participant.

Enrolling through a virtual design, the prospective study's participants ranged in age from roughly 18 to 100 years and lived across 24 United States geographic areas. In the prospective study, cohorts were assigned on the basis of participant-reported clinical history obtained from a screening survey and a study questionnaire. Exposed participants were defined as having been in contact with someone with a PCR-confirmed or clinician-diagnosed COVID-19 case within 2 weeks of study entry. In the prospective study, whole blood, serum and a nasopharyngeal or oropharyngeal swab were collected from each participant by mobile phlebotomists. Over a 2-month period, participants in the prospective study had the option of providing additional blood draws and questionnaires. Blood samples from the prospective study were shipped frozen or at room temperature prior to DNA extraction. Worth noting for this clone: What antigen it recognizes has not been identified. No per-base quality is available; no much larger clone lies one base away.

The immunoSEQ Assay, a bias-controlled multiplex PCR, was used to amplify TCRbeta CDR3 regions from genomic DNA. The published analysis was carried out like this. The number of nucleated cells in each sample was estimated by amplification of reference gene primers within the assay. Sequence reads were collapsed and filtered to measure the absolute abundance of every unique TCRbeta CDR3 rearrangement. For each sample, productive Simpson clonality was calculated as the square root of Simpson's diversity index over productive rearrangements. TCRdb obtained this table from immuneACCESS and retained in-frame rearrangements with V and J assigned. These tables miss some clones; where compared with another copy, unresolved V genes account for less than half of the shortfall, and the remainder is unexplained. That table supplies the V and J calls and clone size; D and trimming were determined from the DNA. The sample table shows about 150,000 clones, and 75% to 90% are seen once. The ten largest make up less than 5% of the sample.

As encoded in the germline V gene, CDR1 is SNHLY while CDR2 is FYNNEI. Trimming at the junction amounts to 4 bases on V and 7 bases on J, and the germline ends lie 26 bases apart. Taken from cysteine to phenylalanine, the CDR3 has 19 residues. Solely the CDR3 DNA is kept, with 57 bases framed from the first base. The source is a woman between 40 and 55 years old who had been exposed to COVID-19. This receptor chain uses TRBV2 and TRBJ1-6; too little of a D gene remains to name it. Source material: PBMCs or T cells enriched from blood (not recorded which). The nucleotide sequence reads as follows: TGTGCCAGCAGTGTAATCAGAGGAGGGAGGACGGCCCAAAATTCACCCCTCCACTTT. This is translated as CASSVIRGGRTAQNSPLHF.